A selection of T cell receptor beta chains follows, all from one sample in a study of CD8+ T cells in alopecia areata. Generated by immunoSEQ multiplex PCR, the TCRdb table keeps only in-frame clones and is missing some. The data show fewer than 250,000 clones, 35% to 40% seen once. This material consisted of CD4+ T cells sorted from blood, taken at approximately week 30, from a patient treated with tofacitinib. The receptor source for this set is a human donor with alopecia areata. The CDR3 runs from the conserved cysteine through the conserved F or W. The D gene is left open where the match is weak.

v_gene: TRBV9; d_gene: TRBD2; CDR3aa: CASSVELAGETQYF
v_gene: TRBV5-1; d_gene: -; CDR3aa: CASSPRTESYGYTF
v_gene: TRBV6-5; d_gene: -; CDR3aa: CASRTLDSYNEQFF
v_gene: TRBV7-2; d_gene: -; CDR3aa: CASRITTLNNEQFF
v_gene: TRBV30; d_gene: -; CDR3aa: CAWSVLGGRTYNEQFF
v_gene: TRBV30; d_gene: -; CDR3aa: CAWSGGGDVAEAFF
v_gene: TRBV18; d_gene: -; CDR3aa: CASSPYPGLSTDTQYF
v_gene: TRBV7-2; d_gene: TRBD2; CDR3aa: CASSTQSGGSTYTQYF
v_gene: TRBV6-6; d_gene: TRBD1; CDR3aa: CASNPRDRGPEAFF
v_gene: TRBV29-1; d_gene: -; CDR3aa: CSVEPGRSTGELFF
v_gene: TRBV30; d_gene: -; CDR3aa: CAWMGEGREKLFF
v_gene: TRBV5-1; d_gene: -; CDR3aa: CASSLGQVENVVFF
v_gene: TRBV30; d_gene: -; CDR3aa: CAWSQTGLSSYNEQFF
v_gene: TRBV7-8; d_gene: TRBD2; CDR3aa: CASSLVWTSGSSYNEQFF
v_gene: TRBV11-2; d_gene: -; CDR3aa: CASSPWVPGGANVLTF
v_gene: TRBV18; d_gene: -; CDR3aa: CASSNTNDRSGNTIYF
v_gene: TRBV15; d_gene: -; CDR3aa: CATSRDQGNPREEQYF
v_gene: TRBV10-3; d_gene: -; CDR3aa: CAIGDPAGSSYEQYF
v_gene: TRBV7-3; d_gene: -; CDR3aa: CASSPPNRNRNQPQHF
v_gene: TRBV14; d_gene: -; CDR3aa: CASSQQETQYF
v_gene: TRBV4-2; d_gene: -; CDR3aa: CASSQDGRGNTDTQYF
v_gene: TRBV5-1; d_gene: TRBD1; CDR3aa: CASSTGQGGTEAFF
v_gene: TRBV4-1; d_gene: -; CDR3aa: CASSQGGGVGKVNYGYTF
v_gene: TRBV10-3; d_gene: -; CDR3aa: CAISEGGNEQFF
v_gene: TRBV9; d_gene: -; CDR3aa: CAILQEGGVMAEAFF
v_gene: TRBV7-9; d_gene: TRBD1; CDR3aa: CASSTLTGVRTDTQYF
v_gene: TRBV13; d_gene: -; CDR3aa: CASSLKSGEDEQFF
v_gene: TRBV7-8; d_gene: -; CDR3aa: CASSLARAVNQPQHF
v_gene: TRBV29-1; d_gene: -; CDR3aa: CSATSGTNYGYTF
v_gene: TRBV7-9; d_gene: -; CDR3aa: CASSLVRDYGYTF
v_gene: TRBV11-1; d_gene: -; CDR3aa: CASSLSHADYGYTF
v_gene: TRBV14; d_gene: TRBD2; CDR3aa: CASSQDLGRADTQYF
v_gene: TRBV14; d_gene: TRBD1; CDR3aa: CASSLAGTGGLYEQYF
v_gene: TRBV9; d_gene: -; CDR3aa: CASSVAPGLTYEQYF
v_gene: TRBV27; d_gene: -; CDR3aa: CASRPGTLTGGYTF
v_gene: TRBV30; d_gene: -; CDR3aa: CAWSTVKNIQYF
v_gene: TRBV6-1; d_gene: TRBD1; CDR3aa: CASSRTGSYEQYF
v_gene: TRBV13; d_gene: -; CDR3aa: CASSLAWAGRAFF
v_gene: TRBV30; d_gene: -; CDR3aa: CAWTGNHNEQFF